The 9 T cell receptor beta chains given below trace back to one sample, sequenced in a study of T cells in localized non-small cell lung cancer. The data were produced by immunoSEQ multiplex PCR, yet TCRdb's version contains in-frame clones alone and is incomplete. The sample shows over 65,000 clones, approximately 88% of them seen only once. The sample in question was peripheral blood, obtained before any cancer treatment. The receptors stem from a female donor older than 55 with stage I lung adenocarcinoma.

Here the CDR3 DNA reads TGTGCCAGCAGCGGCTCCGGGACAGGGAAGGCTGAAGCTTTCTTT. It specifies CASSGSGTGKAEAFF. V is TRBV5-4 and J is TRBJ1-1, with 9 bases matching TRBD1. This CDR3 is 15 amino acids long. V was clipped by 4 bases and J by 6 bases; unmatched bases: 10. The germline V gene encodes CDR1 SGHNT and CDR2 YYREEE (reference sequence).

This chain links TRBV7-3 with TRBJ2-1; D tentatively fits TRBD1 or TRBD2 (5 bases each). The germline V and J ends were trimmed by 1 base and 9 bases, with 10 bases remaining between them. Germline CDR1 SGHTA, CDR2 FQGTGA. CDR3 length equals 13 residues. The CDR3 reads CASSLIGDGEQFF. CDR3 nucleotides: TGTGCCAGCAGCTTAATCGGGGACGGTGAGCAGTTCTTC.

The chain links TRBV29-1 to TRBJ1-5; no firm D call. V was cut by 5 bases and J by 0 bases, with 11 bases left in between. The CDR3 length is 14 residues. The V gene's germline CDR1 is SQVTM and CDR2 ANQGSEA. DNA for the CDR3: TGCAGCGTTACGAGCGGAAATAGCAATCAGCCCCAGCATTTT. It yields the protein CSVTSGNSNQPQHF.

This clone was counted only a few times. The chain uses TRBV16 and TRBJ2-1; D not resolved. Germline lookup yields CDR1 KGHSY and CDR2 FQNENV. V was shortened by 2 bases and J by 6 bases, with 8 bases between the two germline ends. This CDR3 comprises 13 residues. The CDR3, as DNA: TGTGCCAGCAGCCAACAAAGATTCAATGAGCAGTTCTTC. It yields the protein CASSQQRFNEQFF.

V usage is TRBV28 and J usage is TRBJ2-7, with 8 bases fitting TRBD2. J lost 9 bases, V lost 6 bases, and 16 bases had no gene match. The CDR3 is 15 residues long. Germline assignment: CDR1 MDHEN and CDR2 SYDVKM. CDR3 sequence reads: CASRTGGGSLRGQYF. CDR3 nucleotides: TGTGCCAGCAGAACCGGGGGGGGAAGCCTACGAGGGCAGTACTTC.

J is TRBJ2-5 and V is TRBV6-6, with 7 bases fitting TRBD2. V gave up 6 bases and J gave up 2 bases; unmatched junction bases: 6. This CDR3 has 14 residues. Germline V lookup: CDR1 MNHNY, CDR2 SVGAGI (reference sequence). CDR3 loop: CASRSQRGQETQYF. In DNA form, the CDR3 reads TGTGCCAGCAGATCCCAGCGGGGACAAGAGACCCAGTACTTC.

This chain links TRBV10-3 with TRBJ2-7; TRBD1 matches 7 bases. Germline V gene lookup returns CDR1 ENHRY and CDR2 SYGVKD. The V and J ends lost 2 bases and 3 bases, in that order; junction bases with no gene match: 7. The CDR3 has 15 residues. Here the CDR3 DNA reads TGTGCCATCAGTGAGGGTGGGGCAGGGGGCTACGAGCAGTACTTC. Encoded protein: CAISEGGAGGYEQYF.

The J gene is TRBJ1-1, the V gene TRBV7-2; perhaps TRBD1 as D (5 bases). The CDR3 runs 14 residues. Trimming removed 4 bases at V and 2 bases at J, with 11 bases between. CDR1 SGHTA and CDR2 FQGNSA come from the germline V gene. CDR3 bases: TGTGCCAGCAGCTCCAACAGGTTTAACACTGAAGCTTTCTTT. It translates to CASSSNRFNTEAFF.

This clone was observed a single time. The V gene is TRBV7-9, the J gene TRBJ2-3; D not resolved. Looked up from germline, CDR1 is SEHNR and CDR2 is FQNEAQ (reference sequence). The CDR3 runs to 14 residues. The germline V and J ends were trimmed by 0 bases and 4 bases, with 8 bases remaining between them. The CDR3 here is CASSLAGWADTQYF. Written as DNA, the CDR3 is TGTGCCAGCAGCTTAGCGGGGTGGGCAGATACGCAGTATTTT.